Presented here are 8 T cell receptor beta chains from one specimen sequenced in a study of monozygotic twins with inflammatory bowel disease. TCRdb re-called the 5' RACE reads and gives one entry per CDR3 protein, without DNA. The listing records 350,000 to 550,000 distinct CDR3 sequences. Sequenced input: blood. These receptors were obtained from a human donor with ulcerative colitis or Crohn's disease, or a healthy co-twin of an affected twin (not recorded which).

The V and J genes are TRBV6-2 or TRBV6-3 and TRBJ2-1; TCRdb selects TRBD2, and the lack of DNA leaves this call unchecked. The CDR3 loop spans 12 amino acids. CDR1 is MNHEY and CDR2 is SVGEGT in the germline V gene. The CDR3 here is CASNELGNEQFF.

The chain uses TRBV3-1 and TRBJ2-5. The CDR3 has 13 residues. Germline CDR1 reads LGHDT; CDR2 reads YNNKEL (reference sequence). CDR3 residues: CASTKLGLETQYF.

The chain is built from TRBV28 and TRBJ2-2; TCRdb's D gene call, TRBD1, goes unchecked for lack of DNA. The CDR3 covers 14 residues. The germline gives CDR1 MDHEN, CDR2 SYDVKM. The CDR3 loop reads CASGQGLNTGELFF.

The chain uses TRBV4-1 and TRBJ2-7; absent DNA, TCRdb's TRBD1 call cannot be checked. The CDR3 runs 15 residues. Germline V gene data show CDR1 as MGHRA and CDR2 as YSYEKL. CDR3 amino acids: CASSQPGTGAYEQYF.

The rearrangement uses TRBV29-1 and TRBJ2-3; lacking DNA, the TRBD1 call made by TCRdb goes unchecked. The CDR3 consists of 14 residues. From germline, CDR1 is SQVTM and CDR2 ANQGSEA. The CDR3 protein is CSGTGTAFGDTQYF.

Here the CDR3 reads CASSLMSGPYNEQFF. J is TRBJ2-1 and V is TRBV5-1; there is no DNA to check the TCRdb D call of TRBD2. The CDR3 extends over 15 amino acids. In germline, CDR1 is SGHRS, CDR2 YFSETQ.

This chain connects TRBV25-1 to TRBJ2-7; with no DNA, the TCRdb D assignment of TRBD1 cannot be verified. This CDR3 is 16 amino acids long. Germline CDR1 is MGHDK and CDR2 is SYGVNS. CDR3 protein: CASTLIYRDSSYEQYF.

The V and J genes are TRBV27 and TRBJ2-3. Germline CDR1 and CDR2: MNHEY and SMNVEV (reference sequence). This CDR3 is 16 amino acids long. CDR3 loop: CASSSIPEAPTDTQYF.